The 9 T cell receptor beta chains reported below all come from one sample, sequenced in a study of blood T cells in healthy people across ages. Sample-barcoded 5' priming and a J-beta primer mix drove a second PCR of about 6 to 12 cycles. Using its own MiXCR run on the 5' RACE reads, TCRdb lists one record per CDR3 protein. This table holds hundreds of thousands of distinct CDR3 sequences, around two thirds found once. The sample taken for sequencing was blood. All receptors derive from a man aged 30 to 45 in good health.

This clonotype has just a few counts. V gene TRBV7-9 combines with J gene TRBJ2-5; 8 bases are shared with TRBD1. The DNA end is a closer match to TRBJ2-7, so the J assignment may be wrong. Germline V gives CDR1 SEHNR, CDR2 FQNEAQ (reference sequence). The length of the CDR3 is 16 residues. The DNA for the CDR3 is TGTGCCAGCAGCTCCAGAGGACGGACAGGGATCAACGAGCAGTACTTC. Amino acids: CASSSRGRTGINEQYF.

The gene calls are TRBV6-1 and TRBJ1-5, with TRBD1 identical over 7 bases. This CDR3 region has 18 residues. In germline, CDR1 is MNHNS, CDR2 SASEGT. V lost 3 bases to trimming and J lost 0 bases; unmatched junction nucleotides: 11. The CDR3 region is CASSDWDSRSYSNQPQHF. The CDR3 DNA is TGTGCCAGCAGTGATTGGGACAGCAGGAGTTATAGCAATCAGCCCCAGCATTTT.

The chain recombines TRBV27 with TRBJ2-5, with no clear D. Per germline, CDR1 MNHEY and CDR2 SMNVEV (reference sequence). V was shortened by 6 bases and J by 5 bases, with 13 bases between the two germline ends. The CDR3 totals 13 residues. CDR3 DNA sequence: TGTGCCAGCAGAGGGTGGTCAAGGGAGACCCAGTACTTC. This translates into CASRGWSRETQYF.

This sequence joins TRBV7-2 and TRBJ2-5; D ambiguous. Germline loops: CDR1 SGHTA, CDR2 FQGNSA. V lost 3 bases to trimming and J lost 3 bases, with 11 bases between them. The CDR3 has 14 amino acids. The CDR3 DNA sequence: TGTGCCAGCAGCTTCGGGCCATTCGAAGAGACCCAGTACTTC. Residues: CASSFGPFEETQYF.

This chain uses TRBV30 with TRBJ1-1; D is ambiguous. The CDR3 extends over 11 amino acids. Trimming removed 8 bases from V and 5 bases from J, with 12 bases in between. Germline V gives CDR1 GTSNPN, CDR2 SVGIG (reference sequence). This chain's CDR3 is CAGMEGTEAFF. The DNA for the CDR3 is TGTGCCGGGATGGAAGGAACTGAAGCTTTCTTT. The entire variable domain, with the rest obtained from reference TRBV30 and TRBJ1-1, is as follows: SQTIHQWPATLVQPVGSPLSLECTVEGTSNPNLYWYRQAAGRGLQLLFYSVGIGQISSEVPQNLSASRPQDRQFILSSKKLLLSDSGFYLCAGMEGTEAFFGQGTRLTVV.

The CDR3 region has the DNA TGCGCCAGCAGCCCCAGCCGGGACTCCAACACAGATACGCAGTATTTT. Translating it yields CASSPSRDSNTDTQYF. The chain is built from TRBV4-3 and TRBJ2-3, with D maybe TRBD2 (6 bases). V gave up 4 bases and J gave up 2 bases, with 16 bases separating them. Germline-derived CDR1 and CDR2 are LGHNA and YSLEER. The CDR3 is 16 residues long.

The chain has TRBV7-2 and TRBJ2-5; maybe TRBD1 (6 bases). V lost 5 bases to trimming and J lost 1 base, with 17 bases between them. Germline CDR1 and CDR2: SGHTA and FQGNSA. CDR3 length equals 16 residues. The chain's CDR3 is CASSVSGGQFQETQYF. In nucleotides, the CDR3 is TGTGCCAGCAGCGTATCTGGAGGACAGTTCCAAGAGACCCAGTACTTC.

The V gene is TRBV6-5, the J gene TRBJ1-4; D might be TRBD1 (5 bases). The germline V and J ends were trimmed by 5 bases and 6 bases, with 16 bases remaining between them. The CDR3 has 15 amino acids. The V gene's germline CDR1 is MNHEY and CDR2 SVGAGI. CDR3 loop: CASSTTGPLHEKLFF. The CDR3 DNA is TGTGCCAGCAGTACCACGGGGCCTTTACATGAAAAACTGTTTTTT.

CDR3 residues: CASSWRAGGQVNIQYF. The DNA of the CDR3 is TGCGCCAGCAGCTGGCGGGCAGGGGGACAGGTGAACATTCAGTACTTC. The chain recombines TRBV5-1 with TRBJ2-4; 8 bases are shared with TRBD1. There are 16 residues in the CDR3. CDR1 is SGHRS, CDR2 YFSETQ, per germline. Trimming took 3 bases from V and 7 from J; bases not matched to a gene: 12. Full variable domain (missing parts from reference TRBV5-1 and TRBJ2-4): KAGVTQTPRYLIKTRGQQVTLSCSPISGHRSVSWYQQTPGQGLQFLFEYFSETQRNKGNFPGRFSGRQFSNSRSEMNVSTLELGDSALYLCASSWRAGGQVNIQYFGAGTRLSVL.